One and the same sample provided the 12 T cell receptor beta chains below, sequenced in a study of T-cell reconstitution after alpha-beta-depleted transplantation in children. The TCRbeta library was prepared with unique molecular identifiers. In TCRdb, the PCR reads were re-called with MiXCR into one record per CDR3 protein. The data contain about 420,000 distinct CDR3 sequences, approximately 10% of them seen just once; the ten biggest clones take up nearly 5.5%. The sample here was PBMCs from the stem cell graft donor, taken from the stem cell graft. The receptor source for this set is a human donor who donated a stem cell graft to a child with acute myeloid leukemia.

The V call is TRBV20-1, the J call TRBJ2-7, with 7 bases identical to TRBD2. The CDR3 runs to 15 residues. Germline V gives CDR1 DFQATT, CDR2 SNEGSKA (reference sequence). Trimming at V came to 3 bases and at J to 0 bases, leaving 8 bases not matched to a gene. In nucleotides, the CDR3 is TGCAGTGCTAGTTTCCCTAGCGGCCACTCCTACGAGCAGTACTTC. This codes for CSASFPSGHSYEQYF.

Many counts were recorded for this clonotype. The chain carries TRBV11-1 and TRBJ2-1; 9 bases are shared with TRBD2. V was pared by 2 bases and J by 9 bases, with 11 bases of the junction left unmatched. This CDR3 is built from 16 residues. Germline CDR1 SGHAT, CDR2 FQDESV (reference sequence). CDR3 sequence reads: CASSLRSSGKPFEQFF. CDR3 bases: TGTGCCAGCAGCTTAAGGTCTAGCGGGAAGCCCTTTGAGCAGTTCTTC.

The rearrangement links TRBV9 to TRBJ2-1; a weak D match, TRBD2 (5 bases). This CDR3 is built from 14 residues. Trimming cost V 4 bases and J 8 bases, with 16 bases left between them. Germline lookup yields CDR1 SGDLS and CDR2 YYNGEE. CDR3 nucleotides: TGTGCCAGCAGCCCAGAGGGTGGGAGCGATGAGCAGTTCTTC. Translation: CASSPEGGSDEQFF.

To note about this clonotype: Compared with germline, one end of the junction differs, possibly owing to a read error. V usage is TRBV20-1 and J usage is TRBJ2-1; D possibly corresponds to TRBD2 (6 bases). The germline gives CDR1 DFQATT, CDR2 SNEGSKA (reference sequence). The CDR3 is 14 residues long. This chain's CDR3 is CSASEISGLVSPVF. The CDR3, as DNA: TGCAGTGCTAGCGAAATCTCGGGACTCGTCTCGCCGGTCTTC.

The J gene is TRBJ1-2, the V gene TRBV20-1; D perhaps matches TRBD1 (5 bases). Germline-derived CDR1 and CDR2 are DFQATT and SNEGSKA (reference sequence). The CDR3 consists of 12 residues. V was clipped by 3 bases and J by 8 bases, with 13 bases between them. The CDR3 coding sequence is TGCAGTGCTAGGGGGGGGGAAGGAGGCTACACCTTC. This translates into CSARGGEGGYTF.

This clonotype was recorded at least ten times. The chain employs TRBV27 and TRBJ2-3; the D call may be TRBD1 or TRBD2 (5 bases each). V gave up 3 bases and J gave up 4 bases, with 11 bases separating them. Germline V gives CDR1 MNHEY, CDR2 SMNVEV (reference sequence). This CDR3 comprises 14 residues. CDR3 DNA: TGTGCCAGCAGTTTGGGCAGAGGGGCAGATACGCAGTATTTT. Translating it yields CASSLGRGADTQYF.

This clonotype was recorded many times. The gene calls are TRBV7-2 and TRBJ2-2; 10 bases agree with TRBD2. V was pared by 5 bases and J by 5 bases, with 2 bases of the junction left unmatched. CDR3 size: 14 residues. The germline gives CDR1 SGHTA, CDR2 FQGNSA. The DNA for the CDR3 is TGTGCCAGCAGCGCGACTAGCGGGACCGGGGAGCTGTTTTTT. Its protein is CASSATSGTGELFF.

This chain joins TRBV19 and TRBJ1-1; tentative D call: TRBD1 (5 bases). The CDR3 has 14 amino acids. Trimming took off 7 bases at V and 4 bases at J, with 16 bases between the two ends. Germline V lookup: CDR1 LNHDA, CDR2 SQIVND (reference sequence). In DNA, the CDR3 is TGTGCCAGTACCCTGGGACTTCTGGGCACTGAAGCTTTCTTT. Amino acids: CASTLGLLGTEAFF.

This clonotype has just a few counts. This sequence joins TRBV6-5 and TRBJ2-2; a weak D match, TRBD2 (7 bases). Germline assignment: CDR1 MNHEY and CDR2 SVGAGI. The CDR3 has 15 residues. V was pared by 4 bases and J by 5 bases, with 14 bases between. CDR3 DNA: TGTGCCAGCAGTTTGGGGGGGGCCTCAACCGGGGAGCTGTTTTTT. As protein: CASSLGGASTGELFF.

The V and J genes are TRBV7-3 and TRBJ2-1; 8 nucleotides align to TRBD1. Germline V lookup: CDR1 SGHTA, CDR2 FQGTGA. The V segment lost 4 bases and the J segment 9 bases; nucleotides outside the gene matches: 5. The CDR3 has 13 residues. CDR3 amino acids: CASSSQGEVEQFF. The CDR3 coding sequence is TGTGCCAGCAGCTCACAGGGGGAGGTTGAGCAGTTCTTC.

The chain couples TRBV7-2 to TRBJ1-4; D might be TRBD1 (6 bases). Trimming took 0 bases from V and 7 from J, leaving 15 bases between them. From germline, CDR1 is SGHTA and CDR2 FQGNSA. The CDR3 has 16 residues. The CDR3 DNA reads TGTGCCAGCAGCTTAGCCGGGGGCGGGTTGAGTGAAAAACTGTTTTTT. Translation gives CASSLAGGGLSEKLFF.

This clonotype was observed a few times. The chain combines TRBV12-3 or TRBV12-4 with TRBJ1-6; TRBD1 might be the D (6 bases). The CDR3 has 15 residues. Trimming took off 5 bases at V and 11 bases at J, with 19 bases between the two ends. CDR3 in amino acids: CASSPQGWGGAPLHF. CDR3 bases: TGTGCCAGCAGTCCACAGGGTTGGGGAGGAGCACCCCTCCACTTT.